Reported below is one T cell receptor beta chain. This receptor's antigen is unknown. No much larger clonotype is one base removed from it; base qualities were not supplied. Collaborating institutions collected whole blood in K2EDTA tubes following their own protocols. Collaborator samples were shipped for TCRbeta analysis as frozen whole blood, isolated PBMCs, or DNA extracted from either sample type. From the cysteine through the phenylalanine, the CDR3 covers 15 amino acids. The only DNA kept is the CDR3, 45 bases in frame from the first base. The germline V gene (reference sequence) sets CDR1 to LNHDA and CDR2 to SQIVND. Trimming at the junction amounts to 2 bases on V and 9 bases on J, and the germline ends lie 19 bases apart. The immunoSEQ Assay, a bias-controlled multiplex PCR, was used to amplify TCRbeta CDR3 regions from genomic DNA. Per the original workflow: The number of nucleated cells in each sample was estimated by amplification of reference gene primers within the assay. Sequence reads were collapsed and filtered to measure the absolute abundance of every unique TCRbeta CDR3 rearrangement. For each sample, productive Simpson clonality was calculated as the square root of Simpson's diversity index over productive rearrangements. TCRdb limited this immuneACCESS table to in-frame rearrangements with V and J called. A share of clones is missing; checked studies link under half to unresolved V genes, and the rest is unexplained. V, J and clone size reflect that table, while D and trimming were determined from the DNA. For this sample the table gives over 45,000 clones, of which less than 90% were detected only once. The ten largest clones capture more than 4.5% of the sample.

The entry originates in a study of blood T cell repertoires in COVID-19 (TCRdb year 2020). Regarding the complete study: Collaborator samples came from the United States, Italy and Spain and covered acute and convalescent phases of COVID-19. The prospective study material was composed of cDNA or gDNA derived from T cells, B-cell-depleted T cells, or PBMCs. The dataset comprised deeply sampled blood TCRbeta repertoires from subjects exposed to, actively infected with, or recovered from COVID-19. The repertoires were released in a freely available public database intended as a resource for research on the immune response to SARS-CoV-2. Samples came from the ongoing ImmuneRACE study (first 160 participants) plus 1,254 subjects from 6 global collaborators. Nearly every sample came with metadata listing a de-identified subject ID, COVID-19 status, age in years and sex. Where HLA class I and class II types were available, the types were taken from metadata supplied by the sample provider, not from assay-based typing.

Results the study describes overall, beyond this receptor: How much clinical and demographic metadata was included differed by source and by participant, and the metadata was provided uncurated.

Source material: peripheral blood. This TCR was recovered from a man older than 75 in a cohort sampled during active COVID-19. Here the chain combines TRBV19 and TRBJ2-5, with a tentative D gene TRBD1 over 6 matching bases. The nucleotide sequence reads TGTGCCAGTAGTATACAGGGCAGGGGAAGTGAGTCCCAGTACTTC. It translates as CASSIQGRGSESQYF. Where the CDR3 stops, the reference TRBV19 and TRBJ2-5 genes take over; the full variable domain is DGGITQSPKYLFRKEGQNVTLSCEQNLNHDAMYWYRQDPGQGLRLIYYSQIVNDFQKGDIAEGYSVSREKKESFPLTVTSAQKNPTAFYLCASSIQGRGSESQYFGPGTRLLVL.